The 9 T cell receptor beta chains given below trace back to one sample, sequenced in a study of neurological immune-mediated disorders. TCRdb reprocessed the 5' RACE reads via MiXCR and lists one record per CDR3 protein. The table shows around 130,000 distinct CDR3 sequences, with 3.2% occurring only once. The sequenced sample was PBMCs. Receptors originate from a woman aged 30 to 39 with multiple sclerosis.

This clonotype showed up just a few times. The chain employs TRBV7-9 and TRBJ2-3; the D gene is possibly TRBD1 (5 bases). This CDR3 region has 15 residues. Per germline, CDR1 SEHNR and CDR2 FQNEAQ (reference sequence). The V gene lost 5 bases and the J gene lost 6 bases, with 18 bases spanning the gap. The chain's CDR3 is CASSLQGRVMDTQYF. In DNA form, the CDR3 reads TGTGCCAGCAGCCTCCAGGGCAGGGTCATGGATACGCAGTATTTT.

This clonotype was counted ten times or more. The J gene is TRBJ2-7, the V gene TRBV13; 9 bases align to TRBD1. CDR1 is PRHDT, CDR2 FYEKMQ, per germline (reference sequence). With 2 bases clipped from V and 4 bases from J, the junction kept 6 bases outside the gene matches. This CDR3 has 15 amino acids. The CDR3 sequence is CASSLSGQGQYEQYF. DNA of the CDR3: TGTGCCAGCAGCTTATCGGGACAGGGACAATACGAGCAGTACTTC. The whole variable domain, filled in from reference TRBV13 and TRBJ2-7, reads AAGVIQSPRHLIKEKRETATLKCYPIPRHDTVYWYQQGPGQDPQFLISFYEKMQSDKGSIPDRFSAQQFSDYHSELNMSSLELGDSALYFCASSLSGQGQYEQYFGPGTRLTVT.

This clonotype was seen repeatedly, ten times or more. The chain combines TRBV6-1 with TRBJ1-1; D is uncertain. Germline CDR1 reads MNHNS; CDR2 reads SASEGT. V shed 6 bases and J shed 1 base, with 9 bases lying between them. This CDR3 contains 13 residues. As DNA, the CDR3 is TGTGCCAGCAGCGGAAACGAGAACACTGAAGCTTTCTTT. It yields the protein CASSGNENTEAFF.

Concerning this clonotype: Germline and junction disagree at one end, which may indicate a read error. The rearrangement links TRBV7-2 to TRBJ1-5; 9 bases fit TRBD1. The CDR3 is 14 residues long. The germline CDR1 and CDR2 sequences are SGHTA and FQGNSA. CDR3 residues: CASSPGTGNQHQHF. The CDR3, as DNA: TGTGCCAGCAGCCCAGGGACAGGGAATCAGCACCAGCATTTT.

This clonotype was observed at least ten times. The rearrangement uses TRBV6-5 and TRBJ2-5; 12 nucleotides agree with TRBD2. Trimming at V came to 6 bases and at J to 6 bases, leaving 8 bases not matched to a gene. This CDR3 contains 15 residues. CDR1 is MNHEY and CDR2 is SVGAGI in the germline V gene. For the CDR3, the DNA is TGTGCCAGCAGCTTGACTAGCGGGGGTAAACAGACCCAGTACTTC. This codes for CASSLTSGGKQTQYF.

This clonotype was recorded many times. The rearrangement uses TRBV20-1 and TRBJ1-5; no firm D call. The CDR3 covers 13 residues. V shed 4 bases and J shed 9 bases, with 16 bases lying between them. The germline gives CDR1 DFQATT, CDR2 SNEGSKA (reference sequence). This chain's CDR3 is CSATVSPSAPQHF. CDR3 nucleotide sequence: TGCAGTGCTACAGTCTCCCCCTCAGCGCCCCAGCATTTT.

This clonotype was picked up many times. The CDR3 DNA sequence: TGTGCCAGCAGGACAGGGACGAACACTGAAGCTTTCTTT. This translates into CASRTGTNTEAFF. The chain links TRBV7-6 to TRBJ1-1; 7 bases match TRBD1. CDR3 length: 13 residues. V lost 6 bases, J lost 1 base, and 2 bases stayed unmatched. Germline-derived CDR1 and CDR2 are SGHVS and FNYEAQ.

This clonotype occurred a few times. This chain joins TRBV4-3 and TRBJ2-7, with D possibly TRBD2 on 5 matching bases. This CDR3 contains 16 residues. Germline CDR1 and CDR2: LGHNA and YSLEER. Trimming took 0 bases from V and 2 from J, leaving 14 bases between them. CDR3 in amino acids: CASSQDVADSTYEQYF. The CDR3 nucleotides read TGCGCCAGCAGCCAAGATGTGGCGGACTCGACCTACGAGCAGTACTTC.

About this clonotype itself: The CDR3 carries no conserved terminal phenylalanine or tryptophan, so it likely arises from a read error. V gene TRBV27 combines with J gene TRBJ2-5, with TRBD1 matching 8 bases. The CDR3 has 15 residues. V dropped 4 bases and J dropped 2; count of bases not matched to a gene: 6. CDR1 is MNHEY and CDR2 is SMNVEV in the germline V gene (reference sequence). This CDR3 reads CASSSLRGLQETQYN. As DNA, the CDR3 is TGTGCCAGCAGTTCCCTCAGGGGGCTGCAAGAGACCCAGTACAAC.